These T cell receptor beta chains were read from a single sample in a study of beta chain features in type 1 diabetes. The assay was immunoSEQ multiplex PCR, and TCRdb's table has in-frame clones only and misses some. The sample includes hundreds of thousands of clones, around 16% of them seen just once. The source material was naive CD4+ T cells from blood. These receptors were collected from a young man in good health. Each CDR3 is given with its conserved first and last residue. The order of the fields is CDR3 DNA, CDR3 protein, J gene, V gene, clone size, D gene. D genes are given only for firm matches. Size is omitted from some rows. Given values are once, few, many or a class for expanded clones.

TGTGCCAGCAGCCTGGCGGCAGGAAACACCATATATTTT,CASSLAAGNTIYF,TRBJ1-3,TRBV14,-,-
TGTGCCAGCAGCGCTACCGGGACGAACACTGAAGCTTTCTTT,CASSATGTNTEAFF,TRBJ1-1,TRBV9,few,-
TGTGCCTGGAGTGTAGGGGGGAACACTGAAGCTTTCTTT,CAWSVGGNTEAFF,TRBJ1-1,TRBV30,-,-
TGTGCCAGCAGTGCCGGGACAGCAATGAACACTGAAGCTTTCTTT,CASSAGTAMNTEAFF,TRBJ1-1,TRBV6-4,-,TRBD1
TGTGCCAGCAGATCCACCGCCTACGAGCAGTACTTC,CASRSTAYEQYF,TRBJ2-7,TRBV28,few,-
TGTGCCAGCAGTTACTCTCGGGTATCGAACTATGGCTACACCTTC,CASSYSRVSNYGYTF,TRBJ1-2,TRBV6-5,-,-
TGTGCCAGCAGCCCGGGGGACAAGGCCTACGAGCAGTACTTC,CASSPGDKAYEQYF,TRBJ2-7,TRBV9,few,-
TGCGCCAGCGGAGGGGACGGGAACACCGGGGAGCTGTTTTTT,CASGGDGNTGELFF,TRBJ2-2,TRBV5-1,-,-
TGTGCCAGCAGCTTCGTGGCCTCTGGAAACACCATATATTTT,CASSFVASGNTIYF,TRBJ1-3,TRBV7-2,few,-
TGTGCCAGCAGCTTTAGCGGGAGGACGAACACCGGGGAGCTGTTTTTT,CASSFSGRTNTGELFF,TRBJ2-2,TRBV7-6,-,TRBD2